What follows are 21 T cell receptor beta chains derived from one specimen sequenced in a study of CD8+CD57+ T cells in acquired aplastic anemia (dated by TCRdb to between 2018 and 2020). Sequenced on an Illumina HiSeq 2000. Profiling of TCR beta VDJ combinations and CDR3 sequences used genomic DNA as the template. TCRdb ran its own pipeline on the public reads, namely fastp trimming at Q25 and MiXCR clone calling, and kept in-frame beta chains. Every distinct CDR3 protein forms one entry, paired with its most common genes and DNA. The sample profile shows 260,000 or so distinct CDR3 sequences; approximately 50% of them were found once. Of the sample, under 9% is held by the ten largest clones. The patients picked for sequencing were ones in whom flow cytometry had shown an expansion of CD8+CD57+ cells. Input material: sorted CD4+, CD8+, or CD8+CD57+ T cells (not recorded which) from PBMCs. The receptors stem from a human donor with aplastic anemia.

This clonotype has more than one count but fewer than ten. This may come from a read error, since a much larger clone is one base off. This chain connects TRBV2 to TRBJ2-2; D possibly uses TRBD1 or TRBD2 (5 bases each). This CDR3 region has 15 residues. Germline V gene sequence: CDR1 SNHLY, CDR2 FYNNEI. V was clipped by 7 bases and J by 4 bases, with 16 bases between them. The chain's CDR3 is CASNGIGEFTGELFF. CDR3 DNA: TGTGCCAGCAATGGGATAGGGGAGTTCACCGGGGAGCTGTTTTTT.

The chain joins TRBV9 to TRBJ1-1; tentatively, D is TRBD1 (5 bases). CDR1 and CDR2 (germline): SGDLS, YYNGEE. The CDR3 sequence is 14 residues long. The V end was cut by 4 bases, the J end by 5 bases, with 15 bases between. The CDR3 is CASSPSSRATEAFF. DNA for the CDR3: TGTGCCAGCAGCCCCTCGAGCAGGGCGACTGAAGCTTTCTTT. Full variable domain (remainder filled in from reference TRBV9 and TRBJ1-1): DSGVTQTPKHLITATGQRVTLRCSPRSGDLSVYWYQQSLDQGLQFLIQYYNGEERAKGNILERFSAQQFPDLHSELNLSSLELGDSALYFCASSPSSRATEAFFGQGTRLTVV.

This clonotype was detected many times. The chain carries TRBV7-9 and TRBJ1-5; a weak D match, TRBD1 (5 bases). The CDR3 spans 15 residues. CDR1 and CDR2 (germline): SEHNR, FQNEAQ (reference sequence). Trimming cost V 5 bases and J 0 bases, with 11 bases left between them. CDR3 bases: TGTGCCAGCAGCCCCGACAGCCTTAGCAATCAGCCCCAGCATTTT. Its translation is CASSPDSLSNQPQHF.

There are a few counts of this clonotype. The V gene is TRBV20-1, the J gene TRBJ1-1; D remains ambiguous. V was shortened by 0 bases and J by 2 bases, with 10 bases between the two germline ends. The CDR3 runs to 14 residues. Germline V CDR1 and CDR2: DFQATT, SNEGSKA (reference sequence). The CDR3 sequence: CSARDREINTEAFF. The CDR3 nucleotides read TGCAGTGCTAGAGATCGAGAGATCAACACTGAAGCTTTCTTT.

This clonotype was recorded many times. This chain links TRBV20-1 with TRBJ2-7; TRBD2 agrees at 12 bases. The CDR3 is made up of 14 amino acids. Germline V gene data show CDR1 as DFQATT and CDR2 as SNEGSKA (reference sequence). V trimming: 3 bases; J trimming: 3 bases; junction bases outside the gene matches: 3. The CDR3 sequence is CSASGLAGIYEQYF. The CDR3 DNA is TGCAGTGCTAGCGGACTAGCGGGGATCTACGAGCAGTACTTC.

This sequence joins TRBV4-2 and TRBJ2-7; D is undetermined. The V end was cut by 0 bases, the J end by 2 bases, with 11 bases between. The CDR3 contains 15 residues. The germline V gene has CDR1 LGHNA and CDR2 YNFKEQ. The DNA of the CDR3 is TGTGCCAGCAGCCAAGATGTGGGGAACACCTACGAGCAGTACTTC. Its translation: CASSQDVGNTYEQYF.

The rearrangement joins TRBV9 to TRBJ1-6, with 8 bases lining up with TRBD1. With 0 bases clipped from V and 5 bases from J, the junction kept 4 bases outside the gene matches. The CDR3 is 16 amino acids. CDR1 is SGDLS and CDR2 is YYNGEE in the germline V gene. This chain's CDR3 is CASSVAQGANNSPLHF. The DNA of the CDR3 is TGTGCCAGCAGCGTAGCCCAGGGGGCGAATAATTCACCCCTCCACTTT.

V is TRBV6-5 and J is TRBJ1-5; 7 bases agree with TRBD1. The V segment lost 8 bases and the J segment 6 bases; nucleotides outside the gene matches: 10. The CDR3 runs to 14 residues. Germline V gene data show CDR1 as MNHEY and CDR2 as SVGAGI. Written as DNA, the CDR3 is TGTGCCAGCCGGGTTAGAGGGGGCACTCAGCCCCAGCATTTT. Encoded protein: CASRVRGGTQPQHF.

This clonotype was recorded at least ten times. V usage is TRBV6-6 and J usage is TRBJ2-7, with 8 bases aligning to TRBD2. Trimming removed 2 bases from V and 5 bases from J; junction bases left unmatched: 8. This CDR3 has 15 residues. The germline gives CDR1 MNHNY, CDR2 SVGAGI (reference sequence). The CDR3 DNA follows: TGTGCCAGCAGTTACAAGCGGGAGTATTGGCACGAGCAGTACTTC. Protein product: CASSYKREYWHEQYF.

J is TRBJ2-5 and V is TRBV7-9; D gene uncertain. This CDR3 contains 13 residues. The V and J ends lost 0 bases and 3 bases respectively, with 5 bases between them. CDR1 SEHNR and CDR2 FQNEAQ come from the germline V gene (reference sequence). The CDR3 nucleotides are TGTGCCAGCAGCTTAGCCAGCGAAGAGACCCAGTACTTC. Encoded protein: CASSLASEETQYF.

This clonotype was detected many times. The DNA for the CDR3 is TGTGCCAGCAGCTTTGGGGTGACGGATTACGAGCAGTACTTC. Translation gives CASSFGVTDYEQYF. The chain recombines TRBV7-8 with TRBJ2-7; D not certain. The CDR3 has 14 residues. The germline gives CDR1 SGHVS, CDR2 FQNEAQ. The ends were cut back, 3 bases at V and 4 bases at J, with 13 bases in the middle.

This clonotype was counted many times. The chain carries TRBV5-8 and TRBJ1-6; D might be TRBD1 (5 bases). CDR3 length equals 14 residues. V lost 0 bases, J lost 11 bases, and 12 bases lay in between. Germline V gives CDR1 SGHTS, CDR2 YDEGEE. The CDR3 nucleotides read TGTGCCAGCAGCTTGGATAGGGGCCGAGCACCCCTCCACTTT. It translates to CASSLDRGRAPLHF. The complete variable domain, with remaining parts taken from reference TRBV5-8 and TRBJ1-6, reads EAGVTQSPTHLIKTRGQQATLRCSPISGHTSVYWYQQALGLGLQFLLWYDEGEERNRGNFPPRFSGRQFPNYSSELNVNALELEDSALYLCASSLDRGRAPLHFGNGTRLTVT.

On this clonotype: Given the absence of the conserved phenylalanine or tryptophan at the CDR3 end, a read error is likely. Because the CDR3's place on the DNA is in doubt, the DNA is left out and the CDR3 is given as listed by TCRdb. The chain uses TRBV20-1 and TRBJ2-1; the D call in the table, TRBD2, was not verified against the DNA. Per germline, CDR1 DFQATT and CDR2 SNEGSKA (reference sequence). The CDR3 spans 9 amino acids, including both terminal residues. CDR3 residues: CSASVGLAG.

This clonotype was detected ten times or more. CDR3 in DNA: TGTGCCAGCAGTCTCACGGAGAGCCATGAGCAGTTCTTC. Translation: CASSLTESHEQFF. The gene calls are TRBV7-6 and TRBJ2-1; D not resolved. V lost 6 bases and J 8 bases, leaving 14 bases between the germline ends. This CDR3 has 13 residues. Germline loops: CDR1 SGHVS, CDR2 FNYEAQ.

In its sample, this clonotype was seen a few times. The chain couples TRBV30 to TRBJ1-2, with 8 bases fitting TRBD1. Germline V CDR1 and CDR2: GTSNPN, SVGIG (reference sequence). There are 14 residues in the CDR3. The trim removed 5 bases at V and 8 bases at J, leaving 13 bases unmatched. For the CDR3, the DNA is TGTGCCTGGTGGTTCGGGACAGGCCTTCTGGGCTACACCTTC. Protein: CAWWFGTGLLGYTF.

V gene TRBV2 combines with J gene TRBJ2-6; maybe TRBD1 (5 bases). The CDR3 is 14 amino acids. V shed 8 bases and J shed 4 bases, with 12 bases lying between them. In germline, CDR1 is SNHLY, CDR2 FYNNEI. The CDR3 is CASPRVPGANVLTF. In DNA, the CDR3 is TGTGCCAGCCCCAGGGTTCCCGGGGCCAACGTCCTGACTTTC.

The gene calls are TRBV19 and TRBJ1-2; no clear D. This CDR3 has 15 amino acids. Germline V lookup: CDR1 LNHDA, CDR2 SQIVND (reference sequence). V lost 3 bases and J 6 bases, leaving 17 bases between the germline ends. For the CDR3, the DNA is TGTGCCAGTAGTATCTACAAACCCGTCGAGGATGGCTACACCTTC. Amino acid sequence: CASSIYKPVEDGYTF.

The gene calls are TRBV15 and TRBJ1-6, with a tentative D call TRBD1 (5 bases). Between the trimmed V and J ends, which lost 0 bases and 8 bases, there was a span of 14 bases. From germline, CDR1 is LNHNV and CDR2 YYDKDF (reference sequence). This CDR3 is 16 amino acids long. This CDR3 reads CATSRDSPGYDSPLHF. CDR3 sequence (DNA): TGTGCCACCAGCAGAGATTCGCCAGGGTATGATTCACCCCTCCACTTT.

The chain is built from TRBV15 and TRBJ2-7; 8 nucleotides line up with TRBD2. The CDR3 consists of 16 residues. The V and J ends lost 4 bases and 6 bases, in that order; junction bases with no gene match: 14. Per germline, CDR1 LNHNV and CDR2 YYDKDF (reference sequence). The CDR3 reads CATSTDRISGSAEQYF. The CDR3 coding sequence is TGTGCCACCAGCACCGACCGGATAAGCGGGAGTGCCGAGCAGTACTTC.

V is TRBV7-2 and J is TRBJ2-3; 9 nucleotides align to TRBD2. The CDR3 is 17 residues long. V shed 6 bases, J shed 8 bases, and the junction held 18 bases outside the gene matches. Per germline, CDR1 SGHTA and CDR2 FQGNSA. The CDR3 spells CASSPLGSGGPQGTQYF. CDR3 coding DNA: TGTGCCAGCAGTCCCCTTGGTAGCGGGGGCCCCCAGGGTACGCAGTATTTT. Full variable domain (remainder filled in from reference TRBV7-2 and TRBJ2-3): GAGVSQSPSNKVTEKGKDVELRCDPISGHTALYWYRQSLGQGLEFLIYFQGNSAPDKSGLPSDRFSAERTGGSVSTLTIQRTQQEDSAVYLCASSPLGSGGPQGTQYFGPGTRLTVL.

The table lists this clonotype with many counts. CDR3 residues: CASSPGTANEKLFF. The DNA for the CDR3 is TGTGCCAGCAGTCCCGGGACAGCAAATGAAAAACTGTTTTTT. V usage is TRBV25-1 and J usage is TRBJ1-4; 7 bases are a match to TRBD1. The V and J ends lost 5 bases and 5 bases, in that order; junction bases with no gene match: 5. Germline CDR1 reads MGHDK; CDR2 reads SYGVNS. This CDR3 contains 14 residues.